A single sample is the source of the 9 T cell receptor beta chains below, sequenced in a study of regulatory T cells in long-lasting Graves disease. Building of the TCR beta libraries involved iRepertoire HTBI primers and Arm-PCR of CDR3 regions. In TCRdb, the multiplex PCR reads were re-called with MiXCR into one record per CDR3 protein. The sample contains approximately 540,000 distinct CDR3 sequences, 9.5% to 15% of which appear only once. Specified time point: newly diagnosed GD, antithyroid drugs for less than 3 months. PBMC RNA served as the TCR library source. These data were also filed under a second study, of T cells in Graves' hyperthyroidism and ophthalmopathy.

Sample: peripheral blood mononuclear cells (PBMCs), taken at new diagnosis, from a patient treated with antithyroid drugs. The source of these receptors is a woman aged 30 to 39 with Graves disease.

The chain carries TRBV2 and TRBJ2-7; D unclear. The CDR3 consists of 12 residues. V gave up 6 bases and J gave up 7 bases, with 13 bases separating them. Germline V CDR1 and CDR2: SNHLY, FYNNEI. The CDR3 protein is CASSLYLTEQYV. CDR3 DNA: TGTGCCAGCAGCTTGTATTTGACTGAGCAGTACGTC.

There are a few counts of this clonotype. The V gene is TRBV7-3, the J gene TRBJ1-6; 9 nucleotides line up with TRBD1. Germline V CDR1 and CDR2: SGHTA, FQGTGA. This CDR3 has 15 amino acids. Trimming took 1 base from V and 9 from J; bases not matched to a gene: 4. For the CDR3, the DNA is TGTGCCAGCAGCTTAAACACAGGGGGCAGTTCACCCCTCCACTTT. Amino acid sequence: CASSLNTGGSSPLHF. Together with reference TRBV7-3 and TRBJ1-6, the CDR3 gives the full variable domain: GAGVSQTPSNKVTEKGKYVELRCDPISGHTALYWYRQSLGQGPEFLIYFQGTGAADDSGLPNDRFFAVRPEGSVSTLKIQRTERGDSAVYLCASSLNTGGSSPLHFGNGTRLTVT.

The chain recombines TRBV6-1 with TRBJ1-1; 7 nucleotides match TRBD1. Looked up from germline, CDR1 is MNHNS and CDR2 is SASEGT. This CDR3 spans 15 amino acids. J was trimmed by 4 bases and V by 2 bases; bases with no gene match: 7. The DNA for the CDR3 is TGTGCCAGCAGTGAATGGAAAGGGGGCTCCACTGAAGCTTTCTTT. It encodes CASSEWKGGSTEAFF.

The sample holds many counts of this clonotype. The gene calls are TRBV11-2 and TRBJ2-1; D gene uncertain. The V end lost 3 bases, the J end lost 5 bases, and 11 bases lay between the germline ends. The CDR3 length is 14 residues. Germline values: CDR1 SGHAT, CDR2 FQNNGV. CDR3 in DNA: TGTGCCAGCAGCTTCCATACGGGCAACAATGAGCAGTTCTTC. This gives the protein CASSFHTGNNEQFF.

This clonotype was picked up a small number of times. The chain uses TRBV12-3 or TRBV12-4 and TRBJ2-6; TRBD2 agrees at 10 bases. The J segment lost 0 bases and the V segment lost 8 bases, leaving 10 bases of the junction unmatched. The CDR3 contains 18 residues. The CDR3 spells CASGGTSADRSGANVLTF. DNA for the CDR3: TGTGCCAGCGGGGGGACTAGCGCCGATCGCTCTGGGGCCAACGTCCTGACTTTC.

This clonotype appeared many times. This chain connects TRBV12-5 to TRBJ2-3, with D unclear. The CDR3 length is 12 residues. The V and J ends lost 1 base and 6 bases respectively, with 5 bases between them. From germline, CDR1 is LGHNT and CDR2 FRNRAP. CDR3 sequence (DNA): TGTGCTAGTGGTTTGGAATATGATACGCAGTATTTT. It encodes CASGLEYDTQYF.

This clonotype came up a few times. The V call is TRBV6-2 or TRBV6-3, the J call TRBJ1-5; a weak D match, TRBD1 (5 bases). V gave up 0 bases and J gave up 9 bases, with 6 bases separating them. Looked up from germline, CDR1 is MNHEY and CDR2 is SVGEGT. This CDR3 contains 12 residues. The CDR3 nucleotides are TGTGCCAGCAGTTACTCGAGGGGGCCCCAGCATTTT. It encodes CASSYSRGPQHF.

This clonotype was observed at least ten times. V usage is TRBV9 and J usage is TRBJ2-2, with D perhaps matching TRBD2 (7 bases). Germline V gene sequence: CDR1 SGDLS, CDR2 YYNGEE. This CDR3 has 15 residues. The V end was cut by 6 bases, the J end by 6 bases, with 18 bases between. CDR3 in DNA: TGTGCCAGCACAAGGGGGGGGCAGATTGCCGGGGAGCTGTTTTTT. Protein product: CASTRGGQIAGELFF.

The table lists this clonotype with many counts. This chain uses TRBV27 with TRBJ2-7; tentative D call: TRBD2 (6 bases). CDR1 MNHEY and CDR2 SMNVEV come from the germline V gene (reference sequence). The CDR3 is made up of 15 amino acids. The V end was cut by 5 bases, the J end by 3 bases, with 17 bases between. The CDR3 DNA sequence: TGTGCCAGCAGTCTGGTCGGGGGACCTAACTACGAGCAGTACTTC. It codes for CASSLVGGPNYEQYF.